This T cell receptor beta chain came from a study of T cell repertoires in cytomegalovirus infection. Study in general: Recently identified HLA-C-restricted CMV epitopes and well-studied HLA-B-restricted CMV epitopes were used by the study. CMV infection and matching HLA type were both indicated by public TCR beta signatures. Study-level findings and limits: Predominance within the ex vivo response was attributable to HLA-C-restricted CMV-specific TCR beta clonotypes. Of the TCR beta families, the public ones yielded a cumulative frequency that identified carriers of CMV plus the relevant HLA.

Points on this clonotype: As yet, its antigen is unknown.

TCRdb used MiXCR to reprocess the reads, holding one entry per CDR3 protein. The sample holds a few hundred thousand distinct CDR3 sequences, about 39% seen once. This CDR3 contains 18 residues. The trim removed 4 bases at V and 5 bases at J, leaving 16 bases unmatched. Germline V gene sequence: CDR1 LGHNA, CDR2 YNFKEQ. The material was cultured PBMCs, obtained from culture after CMV antigen stimulation. J is TRBJ2-3 and V is TRBV4-2, with 9 nucleotides matching TRBD2. This clonotype was obtained from a human donor in good health (CMV status not recorded). Some clones in this sample may be carry-over from other donors' samples. The CDR3 spells CASSLRMRVAGEGDTQYF. CDR3 DNA: TGTGCCAGCAGCCTTAGAATGAGGGTAGCGGGGGAGGGAGATACGCAGTATTTT.